A selection of T cell receptor beta chains follows, all from one sample in a study of cytomegalovirus exposure and HLA in healthy donors. Clones were sequenced by immunoSEQ multiplex PCR, and TCRdb holds only the in-frame ones, with some missing. The sample has 150,000 to 200,000 clones; roughly 83% are singletons. The material sequenced was PBMCs. The origin of the receptors is a woman aged 18-29 years in good health and CMV-seronegative. Each CDR3 is given with its conserved first and last residue. The D gene is left open where the match is weak. The size entry is marked missing in some rows and otherwise reads once, few, many or a size class.

>TRBJ1-4|-|TRBV5-1|-
CASSPGRPSTNEKLFF
TGCGCCAGCAGCCCGGGGAGACCTTCAACTAATGAAAAACTGTTTTTT
>TRBJ1-1|TRBD1|TRBV27|-
CASRLQGPNTEAFF
TGTGCCAGCAGACTACAGGGGCCGAACACTGAAGCTTTCTTT
>TRBJ2-1|TRBD2|TRBV7-3|-
CASSSGLAGPYNEQFF
TGTGCCAGCAGCTCCGGACTAGCGGGTCCCTACAATGAGCAGTTCTTC
>TRBJ1-2|TRBD1|TRBV5-1|-
CASGRETGVYGYTF
TGCGCCAGCGGCCGGGAAACAGGGGTCTATGGCTACACCTTC
>TRBJ1-2|-|TRBV18|-
CASSRRLPHSGSSGYTF
TGTGCCAGCTCACGTCGTCTCCCCCACTCAGGGTCCTCAGGCTACACCTTC
>TRBJ2-3|-|TRBV11-2|-
CASSLEAGSVDTQYF
TGTGCCAGCAGCTTAGAGGCGGGGTCGGTAGATACGCAGTATTTT
>TRBJ1-2|TRBD1|TRBV4-1|-
CASSLSTGQGGGYTF
TGCGCCAGCAGCCTATCAACCGGACAGGGGGGTGGCTACACCTTC
>TRBJ2-7|TRBD1|TRBV6-5|-
CASSKDRGLQYF
TGTGCCAGCAGCAAAGACAGGGGTCTGCAGTACTTC
>TRBJ1-6|-|TRBV6-1|-
CASSTRGALGSPLHF
TGTGCCAGCAGTACGCGGGGGGCATTAGGGTCACCCCTCCACTTT
>TRBJ1-3|-|TRBV18|-
CASSVGTPGKLSGNTIYF
TGTGCCAGCTCAGTAGGGACTCCAGGAAAACTCTCTGGAAACACCATATATTTT
>TRBJ2-5|-|TRBV9|-
CASSRGETQYF
TGTGCCAGCAGCCGAGGGGAGACCCAGTACTTC
>TRBJ2-1|-|TRBV5-1|-
CASSHGASVNNEQFF
TGCGCCAGCAGCCACGGGGCTAGCGTAAACAATGAGCAGTTCTTC
>TRBJ1-2|-|TRBV5-1|once
CASSSGTNSILVYGYTF
TGCGCCAGCAGCTCCGGGACAAATTCAATATTGGTCTATGGCTACACCTTC
>TRBJ2-2|TRBD2|TRBV7-8|-
CASSAVSGAGGELFF
TGTGCCAGCAGCGCCGTTAGCGGGGCCGGCGGGGAGCTGTTTTTT
>TRBJ1-2|TRBD1|TRBV6-5|-
CASSYNWTGNYGYTF
TGTGCCAGCAGTTACAACTGGACAGGGAACTATGGCTACACCTTC
>TRBJ2-3|-|TRBV12-5|-
CASGHNPGIGLADTQYF
TGTGCTAGTGGTCACAACCCCGGGATTGGGCTCGCAGATACGCAGTATTTT
>TRBJ2-7|-|TRBV5-6|-
CASSLVAGLVQYF
TGTGCCAGCAGCTTGGTTGCGGGGTTGGTGCAGTACTTC
>TRBJ1-2|-|TRBV27|few
CASSTLSPPYGYTF
TGTGCCAGCAGTACCCTCAGTCCGCCCTATGGCTACACCTTC
>TRBJ2-5|-|TRBV7-7|-
CASSLNAGPQETQYF
TGTGCCAGCAGCTTAAACGCAGGCCCACAAGAGACCCAGTACTTC
>TRBJ1-2|-|TRBV5-4|-
CASSLSRQEGYGYTF
TGTGCCAGCAGCTTGTCACGGCAGGAGGGATATGGCTACACCTTC
>TRBJ1-4|-|TRBV7-3|-
CASSLFPDRPNEKLFF
TGTGCCAGCAGCCTTTTCCCAGACAGACCTAATGAAAAACTGTTTTTT
>TRBJ1-5|-|TRBV18|once
CASSRGQGINQPQHF
TGTGCCAGCTCAAGAGGACAAGGAATCAATCAGCCCCAGCATTTT
>TRBJ1-5|TRBD1|TRBV29-1|-
CSVVEGPGGSQPQHF
TGCAGCGTCGTTGAGGGGCCAGGGGGCAGTCAGCCCCAGCATTTT
>TRBJ1-2|TRBD1|TRBV5-4|-
CASSRQGLGYTF
TGTGCCAGCAGCCGACAGGGACTGGGCTACACCTTC
>TRBJ2-2|-|TRBV6-4|-
CASSDSSWGDTGELFF
TGTGCCAGCAGTGACTCGAGTTGGGGGGACACCGGGGAGCTGTTTTTT
>TRBJ1-2|TRBD1|TRBV6-6|-
CASRHTTGGAVHGYTF
TGTGCCAGCAGGCACACGACAGGGGGCGCGGTTCATGGCTACACCTTC
>TRBJ2-7|-|TRBV19|once
CASERRFSSYEQYF
TGTGCCAGTGAAAGGAGATTTTCTTCCTACGAGCAGTACTTC
>TRBJ1-4|-|TRBV5-1|-
CASSLGGPDEKLFF
TGCGCCAGCAGCTTGGGGGGGCCCGATGAAAAACTGTTTTTT
>TRBJ2-2|TRBD1|TRBV11-3|-
CASSLIGQGVGGELFF
TGTGCCAGCAGCCTTATTGGACAGGGGGTAGGCGGGGAGCTGTTTTTT
>TRBJ1-3|-|TRBV10-3|-
CAISAGDAIYF
TGTGCCATCAGTGCAGGGGACGCCATATATTTT
>TRBJ2-1|TRBD2|TRBV6-1|-
CASSLSGSIYNEQFF
TGTGCCAGCAGCCTCAGCGGGAGTATCTACAATGAGCAGTTCTTC
>TRBJ2-7|-|TRBV21-1|-
CASSPYRAPSWNEQYF
TGTGCCAGCAGCCCTTACAGGGCCCCCAGTTGGAACGAGCAGTACTTC
>TRBJ1-4|TRBD1|TRBV2|-
CASSDDRDQLFF
TGTGCCAGCAGTGACGACAGGGATCAACTGTTTTTT
>TRBJ2-5|-|TRBV5-4|-
CASSPVGTRETQYF
TGTGCCAGCAGCCCGGTCGGTACTAGGGAGACCCAGTACTTC
>TRBJ1-2|TRBD1|TRBV4-2|-
CASSQLGLLTGLYGYTF
TGTGCCAGCAGCCAACTGGGGCTTTTGACAGGGCTGTATGGCTACACCTTC
>TRBJ1-1|TRBD1|TRBV18|-
CASSGTGVNTEAFF
TGTGCCAGCTCCGGGACAGGAGTAAACACTGAAGCTTTCTTT
>TRBJ2-7|-|TRBV7-9|few
CASSPRLDTYEQYF
TGTGCCAGCAGCCCTAGACTGGATACCTACGAGCAGTACTTC
>TRBJ1-2|TRBD1|TRBV30|-
CAWSPPAGGDYGYTF
TGTGCCTGGAGCCCCCCTGCAGGGGGCGACTATGGCTACACCTTC
>TRBJ2-2|-|TRBV5-8|-
CASSLGRINTGELFF
TGTGCCAGCAGCTTGGGCAGGATTAACACCGGGGAGCTGTTTTTT
>TRBJ2-7|TRBD1|TRBV10-3|-
CAISEPGGPLIEQYF
TGTGCCATCAGTGAGCCAGGGGGACCTTTGATCGAGCAGTACTTC
>TRBJ2-2|TRBD1|TRBV25-1|-
CASSARTGVNTGELFF
TGTGCCAGCAGTGCCAGGACAGGAGTTAACACCGGGGAGCTGTTTTTT
>TRBJ1-5|TRBD1|TRBV19|-
CASTNRGFQPQHF
TGTGCCAGTACCAACAGGGGATTTCAGCCCCAGCATTTT
>TRBJ1-2|-|TRBV4-1|-
CASSQVREDYGYTF
TGCGCCAGCAGCCAAGTCAGGGAAGACTATGGCTACACCTTC
>TRBJ1-1|-|TRBV5-4|few
CASSHMGGVTEAFF
TGTGCCAGCAGCCACATGGGAGGGGTCACTGAAGCTTTCTTT
>TRBJ2-1|TRBD2|TRBV2|once
CASRGDLAGSTYNEQFF
TGTGCCAGCAGGGGGGACTTAGCGGGGTCTACCTACAATGAGCAGTTCTTC